This TCR beta chain was obtained from a study of cytomegalovirus exposure and HLA in healthy donors. Study results and caveats: One variant, a missense change in DCLRE1C, was linked in a later analysis to TCR beta V- and J-gene trimming. Common viral pathogens (according to a later analysis) appeared linked to several of the most significant clusters.

With 60 Vbeta and 13 Jbeta primers, the PCR was carried out. Authors' analysis steps: An analysis that came later counted 70 million to 100 million unique TCR beta chains, roughly 11 million shared. Clones were read by immunoSEQ multiplex PCR, and TCRdb kept only the in-frame ones, dropping some. V and J calls and clone size come straight from that table; D and trimming were deduced from the DNA. The sample includes 120,000 to 150,000 clones, around 78% of them seen just once. CDR3 length: 11 residues. Between the trimmed V and J ends, which lost 4 bases and 7 bases, there was a span of 7 bases. Per the germline V gene, CDR1 is LNHDA and CDR2 is SQIVND (reference sequence). With respect to this clone: Its antigen is unknown.

The TCR comes from a male donor in good health and CMV-seronegative. The sample taken for sequencing was PBMCs. V usage is TRBV19 and J usage is TRBJ1-2; D is perhaps TRBD1 (5 bases). The CDR3 DNA reads as TGTGCCAGTAGTACCAGGGTTGGCTACACCTTC. It codes for CASSTRVGYTF.